These T cell receptor beta chains were read from a single sample in a study of blood T cell repertoires in COVID-19. Assay: immunoSEQ multiplex PCR; the TCRdb copy retains only in-frame clones and omits some. This sample carries under 350,000 clones, more than 75% of them seen once, and the ten largest clones take 1% to 1.5%. Sequenced sample: peripheral blood. The receptors come from a man aged 70 or older with acute or convalescent COVID-19. The CDR3 runs from the conserved cysteine through the conserved F or W. The D gene is left open where the match is weak. Not all rows give a size; the values are once, few, many and, for expanded clones, a class.

V	J	length	D	size	CDR3	DNA
TRBV6-2/TRBV6-3	TRBJ1-2	17	NA	NA	CASSAVRAVGIHYGYTF	TGTGCCAGCAGCGCGGTGAGGGCCGTGGGGATTCACTATGGCTACACCTTC
TRBV27	TRBJ2-1	14	NA	NA	CASSSDSSYNEQFF	TGTGCCAGCAGTTCGGACAGCTCCTACAATGAGCAGTTCTTC
TRBV6-5	TRBJ2-2	15	TRBD1	NA	CASTTGTGSTGELFF	TGTGCCAGCACCACCGGGACAGGGTCCACCGGGGAGCTGTTTTTT
TRBV7-9	TRBJ1-4	15	TRBD1	NA	CASSERTGSNEKLFF	TGTGCCAGCAGCGAAAGGACAGGGTCGAATGAAAAACTGTTTTTT
TRBV3-1/TRBV3-2	TRBJ1-2	14	NA	NA	CASSHGREAGGYTF	TGTGCCAGCAGCCACGGAAGGGAGGCGGGGGGCTACACCTTC
TRBV2	TRBJ2-7	14	TRBD1	NA	CASSGGTGSYEQYF	TGTGCTAGCAGTGGAGGGACAGGGTCCTACGAGCAGTACTTC
TRBV28	TRBJ2-7	15	TRBD2	NA	CASSRTSGRWYEQYF	TGTGCCAGCAGTCGGACTAGCGGGAGGTGGTACGAGCAGTACTTC
TRBV4-3	TRBJ2-1	18	TRBD2	NA	CASSRGTSGRDSYNEQFF	TGCGCCAGCAGCCGGGGGACTAGCGGGAGGGACTCCTACAATGAGCAGTTCTTC
TRBV3-1/TRBV3-2	TRBJ1-6	15	TRBD1	once	CASSLTGNGNSPLHF	TGTGCCAGCAGCTTGACAGGGAATGGTAATTCACCCCTCCACTTT
TRBV10-3	TRBJ2-6	15	TRBD1	NA	CAISVQGTGANVLTF	TGTGCCATCAGCGTACAGGGGACTGGGGCCAACGTCCTGACTTTC
TRBV7-8	TRBJ2-2	17	NA	NA	CASSLVGGTGNTGELFF	TGTGCCAGCAGCTTAGTCGGGGGGACAGGAAACACCGGGGAGCTGTTTTTT
TRBV18	TRBJ2-3	14	TRBD2	NA	CASSSPGGPDTQYF	TGTGCCAGCTCATCTCCGGGAGGCCCAGATACGCAGTATTTT
TRBV27	TRBJ2-5	14	NA	NA	CASSLFGGQETQYF	TGTGCCAGCAGTTTATTTGGCGGCCAAGAGACCCAGTACTTC
TRBV5-4	TRBJ2-6	16	NA	NA	CASSLARESGANVLTF	TGTGCCAGCAGCTTGGCCCGGGAATCTGGGGCCAACGTCCTGACTTTC
TRBV9	TRBJ1-2	16	TRBD1	once	CASSVAPGQGSYGYTF	TGTGCCAGCAGCGTGGCTCCGGGACAGGGGTCATACGGCTACACCTTC
TRBV6-5	TRBJ1-6	13	TRBD1	NA	CAHRGIIGSPLHF	TGTGCCCACAGGGGAATAATCGGATCACCCCTCCACTTT
TRBV2	TRBJ2-5	16	TRBD2	NA	CASAPGGGSRWETQYF	TGTGCCAGCGCCCCCGGGGGAGGGAGTAGGTGGGAGACCCAGTACTTC
TRBV7-8	TRBJ2-3	16	TRBD1	NA	CASTKDRPTSTDTQYF	TGTGCCAGCACGAAGGACAGGCCAACTAGCACAGATACGCAGTATTTT
TRBV6-5	TRBJ1-2	15	TRBD1	NA	CASSPRTGGNYGYTF	TGTGCCAGCAGTCCCCGGACAGGGGGCAACTATGGCTACACCTTC
TRBV21-1	TRBJ2-1	16	NA	NA	CASRDIGSGSYNEQFF	TGTGCCAGCAGGGACATAGGTTCGGGCTCCTACAATGAGCAGTTCTTC
TRBV7-3	TRBJ2-2	15	TRBD2	NA	CASSPGGSSSGELFF	TGTGCCAGCAGCCCGGGGGGATCTAGCTCCGGGGAGCTGTTTTTT
TRBV30	TRBJ2-1	10	TRBD2	NA	CVRGGNEQFF	TGTGTTCGGGGGGGCAATGAGCAGTTCTTC
TRBV5-4	TRBJ2-3	16	TRBD2	NA	CASSPLAGGPTDTQYF	TGTGCCAGCAGCCCACTAGCGGGAGGACCCACAGATACGCAGTATTTT
TRBV19	TRBJ1-5	17	NA	NA	CASSIRQDKYSNQPQHF	TGTGCCAGTAGTATTCGACAGGACAAGTATAGCAATCAGCCCCAGCATTTT
TRBV15	TRBJ2-5	16	TRBD2	NA	CATSRDLAESKETQYF	TGTGCCACCAGCAGAGATCTAGCGGAAAGTAAAGAGACCCAGTACTTC
TRBV28	TRBJ2-7	14	TRBD1	NA	CATIEGTAAYEQYF	TGTGCCACCATTGAGGGGACAGCTGCCTACGAGCAGTACTTC
TRBV28	TRBJ2-7	12	NA	NA	CASTSPPYEQYF	TGTGCCAGCACCTCCCCCCCCTACGAGCAGTACTTC
TRBV7-2	TRBJ1-2	15	TRBD1	NA	CASSFGQGWFYGYTF	TGTGCCAGCAGCTTTGGACAGGGTTGGTTTTATGGCTACACCTTC
TRBV7-2	TRBJ1-1	14	NA	NA	CASSLGGVNTEAFF	TGTGCCAGCAGCTTAGGGGGGGTGAACACTGAAGCTTTCTTT
TRBV4-1	TRBJ2-1	16	TRBD2	few	CASSQGVAGAYNEQFF	TGCGCCAGCAGCCAAGGAGTAGCGGGAGCCTACAATGAGCAGTTCTTC
TRBV5-1	TRBJ1-4	15	TRBD1	NA	CASSASGTGSEKLFF	TGCGCCAGCAGCGCTTCCGGGACAGGGAGTGAAAAACTGTTTTTT
TRBV5-1	TRBJ2-4	15	NA	NA	CASSPGGTAKNIQYF	TGCGCCAGCAGCCCCGGAGGGACTGCCAAAAACATTCAGTACTTC
TRBV20-1	TRBJ2-3	11	NA	NA	CSARSVDTQYF	TGCAGTGCTCGTAGCGTAGATACGCAGTATTTT
TRBV28	TRBJ2-1	16	TRBD1	NA	CASSDPGQSSYNEQFF	TGTGCCAGCAGTGATCCGGGACAGAGCTCCTACAATGAGCAGTTCTTC
TRBV7-2	TRBJ2-1	15	TRBD2	NA	CASTPQRGEYNEQFF	TGTGCCAGCACGCCCCAGCGGGGGGAATACAATGAGCAGTTCTTC
TRBV7-9	TRBJ2-7	13	NA	few	CASSLGQSDSQYF	TGTGCCAGCAGCTTAGGGCAGAGTGACAGCCAGTACTTC
TRBV10-1	TRBJ1-5	13	NA	NA	CASSEGRDQPQHF	TGCGCCAGCAGTGAAGGTCGGGATCAGCCCCAGCATTTT
TRBV6-5	TRBJ2-1	13	TRBD2	once	CASSREGKMEQFF	TGTGCCAGCAGTCGGGAGGGGAAGATGGAGCAGTTCTTC
TRBV24-1	TRBJ2-7	14	TRBD1	NA	CATSDSGQGYEQYF	TGTGCCACCAGTGATTCGGGACAGGGTTACGAGCAGTACTTC
TRBV29-1	TRBJ2-7	13	TRBD1	few	CSVQPGQGPEQYF	TGCAGCGTCCAACCCGGACAGGGCCCCGAGCAGTACTTC
TRBV5-4	TRBJ2-3	16	NA	few	CASSLRVSGGRDTQYF	TGTGCCAGCAGCTTGCGGGTGTCAGGGGGGAGGGATACGCAGTATTTT
TRBV5-1	TRBJ1-1	14	TRBD1	NA	CASSLGQGVTEAFF	TGCGCCAGCAGCTTGGGACAGGGAGTCACTGAAGCTTTCTTT
TRBV4-1	TRBJ1-1	14	NA	NA	CASSQETRNTEAFF	TGCGCCAGCAGCCAAGAAACAAGGAACACTGAAGCTTTCTTT
TRBV21-1	TRBJ2-7	13	NA	NA	CASSHPRPYEQYF	TGTGCCAGCAGCCACCCGCGCCCCTACGAGCAGTACTTC
TRBV5-1	TRBJ2-1	15	NA	few	CASSLVALEYNEQFF	TGCGCCAGCAGCTTGGTAGCCCTAGAATACAATGAGCAGTTCTTC
TRBV9	TRBJ2-7	14	TRBD1	once	CASSVTGDPYEQYF	TGTGCCAGCAGCGTGACAGGGGACCCCTACGAGCAGTACTTC
TRBV5-6	TRBJ2-6	18	TRBD1	NA	CASSLAGRGQSGANVLTF	TGTGCCAGCAGCTTGGCCGGCAGGGGGCAATCTGGGGCCAACGTCCTGACTTTC
TRBV27	TRBJ1-5	13	TRBD1	NA	CASGGTANQPQHF	TGTGCCAGCGGAGGGACAGCTAATCAGCCCCAGCATTTT
TRBV12-5	TRBJ2-6	13	NA	NA	CASGISGANVLTF	TGTGCTAGTGGCATCTCTGGGGCCAACGTCCTGACTTTC
TRBV6-2/TRBV6-3	TRBJ1-1	15	NA	NA	CASSPNPDGGTEAFF	TGTGCCAGCAGTCCCAACCCAGACGGGGGCACTGAAGCTTTCTTT
TRBV29-1	TRBJ1-1	13	NA	NA	CSVEIGVSTEAFF	TGCAGCGTTGAGATAGGGGTCAGCACTGAAGCTTTCTTT
TRBV6-5	TRBJ1-4	13	NA	NA	CASRDQGREKLFF	TGTGCCAGCAGGGATCAGGGGCGTGAAAAACTGTTTTTT
TRBV20-1	TRBJ2-1	16	NA	once	CSASSTQRNYYNEQFF	TGCAGTGCTAGTAGTACCCAGCGCAACTACTACAATGAGCAGTTCTTC
TRBV2	TRBJ1-4	14	NA	NA	CASSQTYPNEKLFF	TGTGCCAGCAGCCAGACTTATCCCAACGAAAAACTGTTTTTT
TRBV28	TRBJ2-7	12	TRBD1	NA	CASRTGVYEQYF	TGTGCCAGCAGGACAGGGGTCTACGAGCAGTACTTC